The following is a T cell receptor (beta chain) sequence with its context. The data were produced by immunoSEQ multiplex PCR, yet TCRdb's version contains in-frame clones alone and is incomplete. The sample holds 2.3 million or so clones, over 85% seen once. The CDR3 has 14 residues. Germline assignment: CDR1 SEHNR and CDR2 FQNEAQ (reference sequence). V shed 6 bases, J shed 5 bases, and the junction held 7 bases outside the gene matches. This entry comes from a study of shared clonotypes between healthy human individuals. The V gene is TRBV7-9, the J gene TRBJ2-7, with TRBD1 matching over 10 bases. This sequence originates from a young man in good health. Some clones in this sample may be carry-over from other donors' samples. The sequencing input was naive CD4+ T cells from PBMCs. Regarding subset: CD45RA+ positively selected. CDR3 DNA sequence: TGTGCCAGCAGGAACCGGGACAGGGGTAACGAGCAGTACTTC. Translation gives CASRNRDRGNEQYF.